The 20 T cell receptor beta chains reported below all come from one sample, sequenced in a study of blood T cell repertoires in COVID-19. Data came from immunoSEQ multiplex PCR; TCRdb stores just in-frame clones and leaves some out. The sample records over 200,000 clones, around 90% being singletons. Sequenced input: peripheral blood. Receptors were obtained from a man aged 60 to 75 who had recovered from COVID-19.

This chain links TRBV18 with TRBJ2-7; 9 bases are a match to TRBD2. V gave up 3 bases and J gave up 0 bases; unmatched junction bases: 3. The CDR3 extends over 15 amino acids. Germline CDR1 reads KGHSH; CDR2 reads LQKENI. The CDR3 DNA sequence: TGTGCCAGCTCACCGACTAGCGGTTCCTCCTACGAGCAGTACTTC. This codes for CASSPTSGSSYEQYF.

The chain combines TRBV7-2 with TRBJ1-4, with 11 nucleotides matching TRBD1. This CDR3 has 14 residues. From germline, CDR1 is SGHTA and CDR2 FQGNSA. Losses at the gene ends were 5 bases for V and 8 bases for J; bases not matched to a gene: 4. In DNA form, the CDR3 reads TGTGCCAGCAGCCCAGGGACAGGGGGGGAAAAACTGTTTTTT. Protein: CASSPGTGGEKLFF.

The chain uses TRBV7-2 and TRBJ1-6; 8 bases fit TRBD1. The CDR3 extends over 16 amino acids. Per the germline V gene, CDR1 is SGHTA and CDR2 is FQGNSA. V lost 5 bases to trimming and J lost 10 bases; unmatched junction nucleotides: 13. CDR3 loop: CASSPYTVTGESPLHF. For the CDR3, the DNA is TGTGCCAGCAGCCCGTATACTGTGACAGGGGAATCACCCCTCCACTTT.

The CDR3 DNA is TGTGCCAGCAGTCCTGACAGGGGGCGCAACGGGCGGACTGAAGCTTTCTTT. Protein product: CASSPDRGRNGRTEAFF. The rearrangement links TRBV27 to TRBJ1-1; 10 positions match TRBD1. The V gene end was trimmed by 5 bases and the J gene end by 5 bases; junction bases not matched to a gene: 14. The germline V gene has CDR1 MNHEY and CDR2 SMNVEV (reference sequence). The length of the CDR3 is 17 residues.

The rearrangement uses TRBV6-6 and TRBJ1-1, with a tentative D call TRBD1 (6 bases). This CDR3 comprises 15 residues. The V end lost 4 bases, the J end lost 1 base, and 13 bases lay between the germline ends. From germline, CDR1 is MNHNY and CDR2 SVGAGI (reference sequence). The DNA of the CDR3 is TGTGCCAGCAGTTCCACAGGGATACGGAACACTGAAGCTTTCTTT. Amino acid sequence: CASSSTGIRNTEAFF.

This chain joins TRBV11-2 and TRBJ2-7, with 13 bases that match TRBD2. Looked up from germline, CDR1 is SGHAT and CDR2 is FQNNGV. The J segment lost 2 bases and the V segment lost 0 bases, leaving 4 bases of the junction unmatched. The CDR3 consists of 17 residues. The CDR3 loop is CASSLDLTSGGTYEQYF. The CDR3 nucleotides are TGTGCCAGCAGCTTAGACCTGACTAGCGGGGGGACCTACGAGCAGTACTTC.

CDR3 amino acids: CASSPGPNQAEQYF. The DNA of the CDR3 is TGTGCCAGCTCACCGGGCCCTAACCAGGCTGAGCAGTACTTC. This sequence joins TRBV18 and TRBJ2-7; no clear D. This CDR3 comprises 14 residues. Germline-derived CDR1 and CDR2 are KGHSH and LQKENI. Trimming stripped 3 bases from V and 7 bases from J, with 16 bases between.

The rearrangement uses TRBV19 and TRBJ1-1; the D is unclear. V lost 2 bases and J lost 4, with 8 bases in between. Germline loops: CDR1 LNHDA, CDR2 SQIVND (reference sequence). CDR3 length: 13 amino acids. CDR3 protein: CASSINRGTEAFF. As DNA, the CDR3 is TGTGCCAGTAGTATAAACCGGGGCACTGAAGCTTTCTTT.

The gene calls are TRBV28 and TRBJ2-1; 7 bases align to TRBD2. J gave up 6 bases and V 7 bases, and 15 bases lay outside the gene matches. The germline V gene encodes CDR1 MDHEN and CDR2 SYDVKM. CDR3 size: 16 residues. The CDR3 reads CASTLSGTTKPNEQFF. The CDR3 nucleotides are TGTGCCAGCACCCTTTCCGGGACTACGAAACCCAATGAGCAGTTCTTC.

The V gene is TRBV2, the J gene TRBJ2-7, with TRBD2 identical over 12 bases. The germline V gene encodes CDR1 SNHLY and CDR2 FYNNEI. The CDR3 has 19 amino acids. V lost 4 bases to trimming and J lost 5 bases; unmatched junction nucleotides: 18. CDR3 bases: TGTGCCAGCAGTGTTGCCCAGGGCAGAACTAGCGGGAGGTCACACGAGCAGTACTTC. Translation gives CASSVAQGRTSGRSHEQYF.

The genes are TRBV5-4 and TRBJ1-1; 10 bases align to TRBD1. Trimming cost V 5 bases and J 4 bases; bases outside gene matches: 5. Germline assignment: CDR1 SGHNT and CDR2 YYREEE (reference sequence). The CDR3 totals 14 residues. DNA for the CDR3: TGTGCCAGCAGAAGAGGACAGGGGGGCACTGAAGCTTTCTTT. Its protein product is CASRRGQGGTEAFF.

CDR3 coding DNA: TGTGCCAGCAGTTTCTTCAGGACTAGCCGATACAATGAGCAGTTCTTC. Translating it yields CASSFFRTSRYNEQFF. The chain couples TRBV27 to TRBJ2-1, with 8 bases fitting TRBD2. Germline assignment: CDR1 MNHEY and CDR2 SMNVEV (reference sequence). Trimming removed 3 bases from V and 4 bases from J; junction bases left unmatched: 8. The CDR3 has 16 amino acids.

This clone was seen a handful of times. One end of the junction does not line up with germline, which may come from a read error. The V and J genes are TRBV10-3 and TRBJ2-7; D is uncertain. This CDR3 comprises 11 residues. Germline CDR1 ENHRY, CDR2 SYGVKD. As DNA, the CDR3 is TGTGCCATCAGGGAAGACTCCATACCCCTCTTC. Translated: CAIREDSIPLF.

This chain uses TRBV6-5 with TRBJ2-7, with 9 bases lining up with TRBD2. After removal of 7 bases from V and 2 bases from J, the junction contained 9 bases not matched to a gene. Germline-derived CDR1 and CDR2 are MNHEY and SVGAGI. The CDR3 loop spans 15 amino acids. CDR3 sequence reads: CASKLGVAGAYEQYF. The CDR3 DNA reads TGTGCCAGCAAGTTGGGAGTAGCGGGGGCCTACGAGCAGTACTTC.

This clone turned up a few times. This chain links TRBV5-4 with TRBJ1-1; D uncertain. The V gene lost 2 bases and the J gene lost 0 bases, with 8 bases spanning the gap. Germline V gives CDR1 SGHNT, CDR2 YYREEE (reference sequence). This CDR3 spans 14 amino acids. The CDR3 DNA reads TGTGCCAGCAGCTTTACACGATTGAACACTGAAGCTTTCTTT. Protein: CASSFTRLNTEAFF. Based on the CDR3 plus reference TRBV5-4 and TRBJ1-1, the full variable domain is ETGVTQSPTHLIKTRGQQVTLRCSSQSGHNTVSWYQQALGQGPQFIFQYYREEENGRGNFPPRFSGLQFPNYSSELNVNALELDDSALYLCASSFTRLNTEAFFGQGTRLTVV.

V is TRBV6-5 and J is TRBJ1-5, with a possible D match to TRBD1 (5 bases). Trimming cost V 6 bases and J 4 bases, with 13 bases left between them. Looked up from germline, CDR1 is MNHEY and CDR2 is SVGAGI. The CDR3 spans 14 residues. The chain's CDR3 is CASRAGLGNQPQHF. The CDR3 bases are TGTGCCAGCAGGGCAGGGTTAGGAAATCAGCCCCAGCATTTT.

Here the CDR3 DNA reads TGCGCCAGCAGCTTGGAGCGGGGGCCTCTAGATACGCAGTATTTT. Residues: CASSLERGPLDTQYF. The V gene is TRBV5-1, the J gene TRBJ2-3; TRBD2 matches at 8 bases. Looked up from germline, CDR1 is SGHRS and CDR2 is YFSETQ. V trimming: 0 bases; J trimming: 5 bases; junction bases outside the gene matches: 5. This CDR3 has 15 residues.

V usage is TRBV4-2 and J usage is TRBJ2-2; TRBD1 aligns across 7 bases. The CDR3 has 16 residues. Germline-derived CDR1 and CDR2 are LGHNA and YNFKEQ. J lost 2 bases, V lost 2 bases, and 5 bases had no gene match. The CDR3 DNA is TGTGCCAGCAGCCAATTGGGGACAGTCAACACCGGGGAGCTGTTTTTT. This gives the protein CASSQLGTVNTGELFF.

The chain links TRBV5-6 to TRBJ1-4; 7 bases align to TRBD1. V was clipped by 0 bases and J by 4 bases; unmatched bases: 3. The CDR3 runs to 15 residues. CDR1 SGHDT and CDR2 YYEEEE come from the germline V gene. The CDR3 nucleotides read TGTGCCAGCAGCTTGGGTCGGGACAGTAATGAAAAACTGTTTTTT. Protein product: CASSLGRDSNEKLFF.

There are many counts of this clone. The J gene is TRBJ1-5, the V gene TRBV7-2; D is unclear. The CDR3 has 14 residues. CDR1 and CDR2 from the germline V gene are SGHTA and FQGNSA. V gave up 2 bases and J gave up 0 bases, with 5 bases separating them. The CDR3 bases are TGTGCCAGCAGCTTAACTAATAGCAATCAGCCCCAGCATTTT. This gives the protein CASSLTNSNQPQHF.